The sequence of this TCR beta chain was determined in a study of T cells in Graves' hyperthyroidism and ophthalmopathy. General observations from the study: Stable hyperthyroidism and ophthalmopathy were separated using 13 V-J signatures. Model output signaled ophthalmopathy a median around 6.9 months ahead of onset. Most expanded thyroid clonotypes above 0.001 recurred in blood.

The authors took PBMCs from 7.5 to 10 ml fresh peripheral blood. Trimming shortened V by 5 bases and J by 5 bases, and 10 bases separated the two germline ends. Germline CDR1 and CDR2: MDHEN and SYDVKM. The CDR3 sequence is 13 residues long. This clonotype was observed many times. Its antigen remains unidentified. From RNA transcripts, TCR beta CDR3 regions were amplified. During a first-round RT-PCR of the TCR CDR3, the HTBI primer set was used. In TCRdb, the multiplex PCR reads were re-called with MiXCR into one record per CDR3 protein. This sample carries around 690,000 distinct CDR3 sequences, about 20% of them seen once, and the ten largest clones take approximately 30%.

The V and J genes are TRBV28 and TRBJ2-1; the D is unclear. The origin of this receptor is a man aged 25 to 45 with Graves' ophthalmopathy. The sequenced sample consisted of blood. The DNA for the CDR3 is TGTGCCAGCAGTCCTTCCCCCAACAATGAGCAGTTCTTC. Translated: CASSPSPNNEQFF.